The clone carrying this T cell receptor (beta chain) has at least ten counts. Its antigen is as yet unknown. The time point: healthy volunteer bleed at 2 weeks. Someone pulled total RNA out of unfractionated whole blood. This sample is drawn from a study of human T cells and chemical hapten exposure. Unique molecular identifiers were linked by the library to individual cDNA molecules. TCRdb redid the calling of the RACE reads with MiXCR, one entry per CDR3 protein. This table holds about 46,000 distinct CDR3 sequences, approximately 4.5% found once. Germline CDR1 reads MNHEY; CDR2 reads SMNVEV (reference sequence). The CDR3 totals 14 residues. V gave up 3 bases and J gave up 4 bases, with 11 bases separating them. Study-level points and caveats: Sensitization with DPC brought no change to TCRs above 1 in 1000 in frequency.

Sequenced: whole blood. The receptor was isolated from a female donor in good health. Some clones in this sample may be carry-over from other donors' samples. The rearrangement joins TRBV27 to TRBJ2-3; unclear D gene. For the CDR3, the DNA is TGTGCCAGCAGTTTTTCTTTGCCTGCAGATACGCAGTATTTT. This codes for CASSFSLPADTQYF.